This T cell receptor (beta chain) was recovered during a study of blood T cells in healthy people across ages. Study-wide background: In model experiments, template switching was able to capture about one barcoded beta molecule for every two T cells that were present. Study conclusions and caveats: Donors of long life had a larger count of naive CD4+ cells and greater diversity than aged donors.

On this clonotype itself: What it binds is unknown.

With a J-beta primer mix and a sample-barcoded 5' primer, a second PCR ran about 7 to 12 cycles. A single record per CDR3 protein comes from TCRdb applying MiXCR to the 5' RACE reads. The sample contains 1,300,000 or so distinct CDR3 sequences, roughly 59% of which appear only once. Total RNA, at least 5 micrograms per sample, was extracted from PBMCs. CDR3 length equals 13 residues. The germline V gene has CDR1 SGHAT and CDR2 FQDESV (reference sequence). Germline trimming cut 5 bases from V and 3 bases from J; bases unmatched to any gene: 2. The rearrangement links TRBV11-1 to TRBJ2-3; 7 positions match TRBD2. This clonotype originated in a man aged 18 to 29 in good health. Sequencing was performed on blood. CDR3 sequence (DNA): TGTGCCAGCAGCAATAGCGGGACAGATACGCAGTATTTT. It specifies CASSNSGTDTQYF.